This TCR beta chain came from a study of T cell responses to AZD1222 COVID-19 vaccine. TCRdb's table, derived via immunoSEQ multiplex PCR, lists solely in-frame clones and lacks some. The sample holds about 81,000 clones, around 85% seen once. Some second doses came at about 4 weeks and others at about 12 weeks; these were pooled. V shed 4 bases and J 5 bases; nucleotides not matched to a gene: 5. Germline V gives CDR1 MNHEY, CDR2 SVGAGI. The CDR3 sequence is 14 residues long. Points on this clone: What it binds is not known.

Regarding the study as a whole: After the peak T cell response, and only then, were repertoires sampled. An increase in Spike-specific TCR breadth and depth was observed after two AZD1222 doses. Only a handful of people who got AZD1222 tested seropositive at baseline.

The rearrangement uses TRBV6-5 and TRBJ2-7, with TRBD2 identical over 10 bases. The source was peripheral blood, collected 28 days after the second AZD1222 dose. The TCR sequence derives from an adult who received the AZD1222 COVID-19 vaccine. DNA for the CDR3: TGTGCCAGCAGTTCGGGACTAGCGATCGACGAGCAGTACTTC. Encoded protein: CASSSGLAIDEQYF.